Sequencing of this T cell receptor beta chain was carried out in a study of early T cells in non-severe SARS-CoV-2 infection. Across the study: Chains were not paired, and sequencing was done on bulk RNA from unsorted whole blood.

This clonotype was observed at least ten times. Its antigen is unidentified. Whole-study findings and limits: The study's VDJdb matching favored anti-spike CD8 responses and missed private and CD4 specificities.

Unique molecular identifiers (one per individual cDNA molecule) were attached. TCRdb fed the 5' RACE reads into MiXCR, producing one record per CDR3 protein. The data hold 60,000 to 75,000 distinct CDR3 sequences, with 3.5% to 6% observed a single time. The CDR3 runs to 15 residues. V was pared by 6 bases and J by 3 bases, with 6 bases of the junction left unmatched. Germline V gene sequence: CDR1 KGHSH, CDR2 LQKENI. This TCR derives from an adult who was a healthcare worker with PCR-confirmed SARS-CoV-2 infection or an uninfected control (not recorded which). The donor label of this sample is uncertain. The specimen was whole blood, collected at baseline. The genes are TRBV18 and TRBJ2-3, with 10 bases lining up with TRBD1. CDR3 amino acids: CASSPDRGRTDTQYF. CDR3 nucleotide sequence: TGTGCCAGCTCGCCCGACAGGGGGCGGACAGATACGCAGTATTTT.